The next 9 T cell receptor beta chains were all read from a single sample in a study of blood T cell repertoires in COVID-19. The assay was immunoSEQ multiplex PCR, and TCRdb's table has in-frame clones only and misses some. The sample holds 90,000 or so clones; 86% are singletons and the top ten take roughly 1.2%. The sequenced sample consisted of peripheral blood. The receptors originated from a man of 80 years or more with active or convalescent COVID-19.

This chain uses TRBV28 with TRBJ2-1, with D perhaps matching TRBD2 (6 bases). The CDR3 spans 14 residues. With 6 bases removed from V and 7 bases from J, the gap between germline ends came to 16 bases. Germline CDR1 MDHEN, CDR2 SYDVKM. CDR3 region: CASSLGLVQNEQFF. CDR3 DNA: TGTGCCAGCAGCTTGGGACTGGTCCAGAATGAGCAGTTCTTC.

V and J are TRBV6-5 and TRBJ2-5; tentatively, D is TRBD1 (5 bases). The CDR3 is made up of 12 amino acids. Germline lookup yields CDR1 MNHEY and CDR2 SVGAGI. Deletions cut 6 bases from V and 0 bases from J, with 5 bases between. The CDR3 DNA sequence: TGTGCCAGCAGGGACAACCAAGAGACCCAGTACTTC. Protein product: CASRDNQETQYF.

CDR3 nucleotides: TGTGCCTGGAGTGTTCGGGGGGTAATTTATAATTCACCCCTCCACTTT. This gives the protein CAWSVRGVIYNSPLHF. This chain joins TRBV30 and TRBJ1-6; D possibly corresponds to TRBD1 (5 bases). Germline CDR1 and CDR2: GTSNPN and SVGIG (reference sequence). Trimming stripped 0 bases from V and 4 bases from J, with 13 bases between. The CDR3 has 16 amino acids.

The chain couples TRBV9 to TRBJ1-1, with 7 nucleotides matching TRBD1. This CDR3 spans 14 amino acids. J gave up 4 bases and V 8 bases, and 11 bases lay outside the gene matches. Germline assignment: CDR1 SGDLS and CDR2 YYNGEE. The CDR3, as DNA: TGTGCCAGTACTGCCGGGACAGCCGTCACTGAAGCTTTCTTT. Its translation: CASTAGTAVTEAFF.

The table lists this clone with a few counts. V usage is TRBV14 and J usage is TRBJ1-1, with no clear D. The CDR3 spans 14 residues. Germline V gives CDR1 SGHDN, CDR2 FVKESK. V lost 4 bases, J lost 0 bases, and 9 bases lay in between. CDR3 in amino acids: CASSPLGLNTEAFF. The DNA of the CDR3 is TGTGCCAGCAGCCCCCTTGGCTTGAACACTGAAGCTTTCTTT.

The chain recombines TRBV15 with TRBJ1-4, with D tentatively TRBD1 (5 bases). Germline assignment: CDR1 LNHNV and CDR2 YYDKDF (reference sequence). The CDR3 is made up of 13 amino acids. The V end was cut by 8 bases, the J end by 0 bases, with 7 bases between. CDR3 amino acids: CATGAATNEKLFF. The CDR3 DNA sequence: TGTGCCACCGGGGCAGCAACTAATGAAAAACTGTTTTTT.

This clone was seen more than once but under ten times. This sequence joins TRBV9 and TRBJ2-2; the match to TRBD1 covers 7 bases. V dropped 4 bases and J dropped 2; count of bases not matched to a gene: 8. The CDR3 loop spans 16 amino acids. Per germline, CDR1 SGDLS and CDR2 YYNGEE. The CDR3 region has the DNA TGTGCCAGCAGCCCTAGGGGACAGCCCAACACCGGGGAGCTGTTTTTT. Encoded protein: CASSPRGQPNTGELFF.

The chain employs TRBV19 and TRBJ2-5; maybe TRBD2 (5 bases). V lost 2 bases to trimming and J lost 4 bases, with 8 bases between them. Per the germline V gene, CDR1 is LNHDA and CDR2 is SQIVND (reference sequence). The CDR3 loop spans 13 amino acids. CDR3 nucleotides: TGTGCCAGTAGTATAAGCGGAGGAGAGACCCAGTACTTC. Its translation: CASSISGGETQYF.

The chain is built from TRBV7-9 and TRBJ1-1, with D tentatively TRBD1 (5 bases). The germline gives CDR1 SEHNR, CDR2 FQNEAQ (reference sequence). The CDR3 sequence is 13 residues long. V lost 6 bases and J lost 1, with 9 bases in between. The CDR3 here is CASSDSWNTEAFF. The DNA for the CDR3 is TGTGCCAGCAGTGACAGCTGGAACACTGAAGCTTTCTTT.